Following are 10 T cell receptor beta chains from one sample sequenced in a study of blood T cell repertoires in COVID-19. The data were produced by immunoSEQ multiplex PCR, yet TCRdb's version contains in-frame clones alone and is incomplete. The data hold 75,000 to 95,000 clones, with approximately 80% observed a single time. Sequencing used peripheral blood. The receptors stem from a man aged 45-60 years with acute or convalescent COVID-19.

The chain joins TRBV5-4 to TRBJ1-2, with TRBD1 identical over 9 bases. CDR3 length: 15 amino acids. V gave up 2 bases and J gave up 1 base; unmatched junction bases: 3. In germline, CDR1 is SGHNT, CDR2 YYREEE (reference sequence). The CDR3 loop reads CASSFSTGGNYGYTF. In DNA, the CDR3 is TGTGCCAGCAGCTTTTCGACAGGGGGTAACTATGGCTACACCTTC.

This clone was detected once. CDR3 amino acids: CASSLVRQSSYEQYF. CDR3 bases: TGCGCCAGCAGCTTGGTTAGACAGAGCTCCTACGAGCAGTACTTC. The chain carries TRBV5-1 and TRBJ2-7; D is possibly TRBD1 (5 bases). The V gene lost 0 bases and the J gene lost 0 bases, with 10 bases spanning the gap. The germline CDR1 and CDR2 sequences are SGHRS and YFSETQ. This CDR3 comprises 15 residues.

The chain uses TRBV19 and TRBJ2-5, with 8 bases fitting TRBD1. Germline assignment: CDR1 LNHDA and CDR2 SQIVND (reference sequence). The CDR3 spans 15 residues. V shed 5 bases, J shed 5 bases, and the junction held 10 bases outside the gene matches. The CDR3 bases are TGTGCCAGTAGTCTTCTGCAGGGGGCAGGGGAGACCCAGTACTTC. This gives the protein CASSLLQGAGETQYF.

The V and J genes are TRBV19 and TRBJ2-3, with 9 positions matching TRBD1. Germline CDR1 is LNHDA and CDR2 is SQIVND (reference sequence). This CDR3 spans 17 amino acids. V was pared by 6 bases and J by 4 bases, with 14 bases of the junction left unmatched. This CDR3 is CASRKTGTGIGSDTQYF. CDR3 nucleotides: TGTGCCAGTAGGAAGACCGGGACAGGGATTGGGTCAGATACGCAGTATTTT.

J is TRBJ1-1 and V is TRBV2, with TRBD1 matching over 10 bases. CDR1 and CDR2 from the germline V gene are SNHLY and FYNNEI. Trimming cost V 6 bases and J 5 bases; bases outside gene matches: 9. The CDR3 runs 15 residues. This CDR3 reads CASSSDRGRGTEAFF. The DNA of the CDR3 is TGTGCCAGCAGCAGCGACAGGGGGCGAGGGACTGAAGCTTTCTTT.

The V call is TRBV10-2, the J call TRBJ2-7; 11 nucleotides line up with TRBD2. CDR3 length: 15 residues. Germline V gives CDR1 WSHSY, CDR2 SAAADI. The trim removed 7 bases at V and 7 bases at J, leaving 12 bases unmatched. The CDR3 DNA reads as TGCGCCAGCAATCCCGGGACTAGCGGTATGGAGGAGCAGTACTTC. Its translation is CASNPGTSGMEEQYF.

V and J are TRBV4-1 and TRBJ2-1; TRBD2 might be the D (5 bases). The germline V gene encodes CDR1 MGHRA and CDR2 YSYEKL. V was cut by 1 base and J by 4 bases, with 17 bases left in between. The CDR3 has 17 amino acids. The CDR3 protein is CASSQATLDSNYNEQFF. The DNA of the CDR3 is TGCGCCAGCAGCCAAGCTACGCTGGACTCCAATTACAATGAGCAGTTCTTC.

The chain is built from TRBV28 and TRBJ1-4; D is possibly TRBD1 (6 bases). Germline assignment: CDR1 MDHEN and CDR2 SYDVKM. The CDR3 covers 14 residues. Deletions cut 6 bases from V and 6 bases from J, with 14 bases between. In nucleotides, the CDR3 is TGTGCCAGCAGCCGCGGGGGGGCGGATGAAAAACTGTTTTTT. Protein product: CASSRGGADEKLFF.

V gene TRBV27 combines with J gene TRBJ2-1; 8 bases are shared with TRBD1. The CDR3 runs to 15 residues. With V trimmed by 5 bases and J by 4 bases, 7 bases remained unmatched. The germline CDR1 and CDR2 sequences are MNHEY and SMNVEV (reference sequence). Here the CDR3 DNA reads TGTGCCAGCAGTCCCCAGGGGGCTGGTTACAATGAGCAGTTCTTC. This gives the protein CASSPQGAGYNEQFF.

This clone was counted a single time. The CDR3 sequence is CASSPAGTGVNTDTQYF. For the CDR3, the DNA is TGTGCCAGCAGCCCCGCCGGGACAGGGGTCAACACAGATACGCAGTATTTT. V is TRBV7-2 and J is TRBJ2-3; 10 positions agree with TRBD1. This CDR3 is built from 17 residues. J gave up 2 bases and V 5 bases, and 10 bases lay outside the gene matches. CDR1 SGHTA and CDR2 FQGNSA come from the germline V gene. The whole variable domain, filled in from reference TRBV7-2 and TRBJ2-3, reads GAGVSQSPSNKVTEKGKDVELRCDPISGHTALYWYRQSLGQGLEFLIYFQGNSAPDKSGLPSDRFSAERTGGSVSTLTIQRTQQEDSAVYLCASSPAGTGVNTDTQYFGPGTRLTVL.